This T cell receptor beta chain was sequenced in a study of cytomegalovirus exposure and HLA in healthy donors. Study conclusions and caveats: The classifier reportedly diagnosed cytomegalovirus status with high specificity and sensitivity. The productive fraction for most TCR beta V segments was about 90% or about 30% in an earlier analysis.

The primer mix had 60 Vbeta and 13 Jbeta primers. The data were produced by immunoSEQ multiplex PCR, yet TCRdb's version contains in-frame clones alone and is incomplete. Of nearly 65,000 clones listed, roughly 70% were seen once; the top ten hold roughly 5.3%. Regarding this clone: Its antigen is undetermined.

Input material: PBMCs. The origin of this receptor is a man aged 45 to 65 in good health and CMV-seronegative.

The CDR3 here is CAISESPEGYTEAFF. The CDR3 region has the DNA TGTGCCATCAGTGAGTCCCCAGAGGGATACACTGAAGCTTTCTTT. The V and J genes are TRBV10-3 and TRBJ1-1, with unresolved D. This CDR3 has 15 amino acids. Germline CDR1 ENHRY, CDR2 SYGVKD. V lost 0 bases to trimming and J lost 3 bases, with 11 bases between them.